This T cell receptor beta chain stems from a study of T-cell reconstitution after alpha-beta-depleted transplantation in children. A TCRbeta library incorporating unique molecular identifiers was prepared. TCRdb reprocessed the PCR reads with MiXCR, giving one entry per CDR3 protein. The table shows fewer than 1 million distinct CDR3 sequences, with roughly 15% occurring only once. This clonotype was seen many times. Its antigen remains unidentified. The DNA is omitted, as the CDR3 cannot be located on it reliably, and the CDR3 follows TCRdb's listing. Including both end residues, the CDR3 is 14 amino acids long. CDR1 MDHEN and CDR2 SYDVKM come from the germline V gene. General study findings and limits: Certain patients had high TCRbeta diversity at day 60, and it came from recipient T cells and thymic progenitors that survived. Expanded graft clones, several hundred of them, were reportedly the source of alpha-beta T cells about two months after transplant. Among T cells one year after transplant, newly produced cells accounted for most counts and diversity.

The TCR sequence derives from a male patient younger than 18 who had a stem cell transplant for acute lymphoblastic leukemia, so the T cells may come from the graft donor. The V gene is TRBV28, the J gene TRBJ2-7; TRBD2, as called in the table, went unchecked against the DNA. The source was PBMCs, mostly from graft donor cells, collected 360 days after TCRalphabeta/CD19-depleted stem cell transplant. This CDR3 reads CASILAGGSYEQYF.